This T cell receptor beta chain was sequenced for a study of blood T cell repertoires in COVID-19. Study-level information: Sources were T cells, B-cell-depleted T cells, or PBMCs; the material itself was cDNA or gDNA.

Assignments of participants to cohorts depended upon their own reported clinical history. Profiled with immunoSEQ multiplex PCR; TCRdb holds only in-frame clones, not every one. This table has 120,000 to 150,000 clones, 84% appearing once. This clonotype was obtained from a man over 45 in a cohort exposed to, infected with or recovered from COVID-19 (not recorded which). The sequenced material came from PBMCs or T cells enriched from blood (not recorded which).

CDR3 nucleotides: TGTGCCAGCAGCCCCACCGGGTCACCAACGGAGACCCAGTACTTC. Translated: CASSPTGSPTETQYF. The chain couples TRBV5-4 to TRBJ2-5, with D uncertain. In germline, CDR1 is SGHNT, CDR2 YYREEE (reference sequence). This CDR3 comprises 15 residues. V was cut by 4 bases and J by 5 bases, with 18 bases left in between. The variable domain in full, completed from reference TRBV5-4 and TRBJ2-5, reads ETGVTQSPTHLIKTRGQQVTLRCSSQSGHNTVSWYQQALGQGPQFIFQYYREEENGRGNFPPRFSGLQFPNYSSELNVNALELDDSALYLCASSPTGSPTETQYFGPGTRLLVL.